The 31 T cell receptor beta chains reported below all come from one sample, sequenced in a study of cytomegalovirus exposure and HLA in healthy donors. Assay used: immunoSEQ multiplex PCR; TCRdb lists only in-frame clones, some missing. The profile covers approximately 200,000 clones, with around 80% appearing a single time and 0.95% to 1.5% taken by the ten largest. The sample taken for sequencing was PBMCs. Every receptor here comes from a woman under 40 in good health and CMV-seronegative.

The V gene is TRBV7-8, the J gene TRBJ2-1, with 10 bases that match TRBD2. Germline CDR1 reads SGHVS; CDR2 reads FQNEAQ. This CDR3 is 17 amino acids long. V lost 3 bases to trimming and J lost 0 bases; unmatched junction nucleotides: 5. The CDR3 sequence: CASSFPVAGGSYNEQFF. The CDR3 DNA reads TGTGCCAGCAGCTTCCCCGTAGCGGGGGGCTCCTACAATGAGCAGTTCTTC.

The DNA for the CDR3 is TGTGCCAGCACCGCCCGGGGAAACCCTGAAAAACTGTTTTTT. Translating it yields CASTARGNPEKLFF. V and J are TRBV2 and TRBJ1-4; D uncertain. Germline values: CDR1 SNHLY, CDR2 FYNNEI. The V end was cut by 7 bases, the J end by 7 bases, with 16 bases between. This CDR3 is built from 14 residues.

This clone was counted between two and nine times. This chain uses TRBV11-2 with TRBJ1-1; tentative D call: TRBD1 (6 bases). The CDR3 has 13 amino acids. Germline CDR1 reads SGHAT; CDR2 reads FQNNGV. The V gene lost 5 bases and the J gene lost 0 bases, with 7 bases spanning the gap. CDR3 protein: CASSQGLNTEAFF. The DNA of the CDR3 is TGTGCCAGCAGCCAGGGGTTGAACACTGAAGCTTTCTTT. Complete variable domain (other parts from reference TRBV11-2 and TRBJ1-1): EAGVAQSPRYKIIEKRQSVAFWCNPISGHATLYWYQQILGQGPKLLIQFQNNGVVDDSQLPKDRFSAERLKGVDSTLKIQPAKLEDSAVYLCASSQGLNTEAFFGQGTRLTVV.

V usage is TRBV5-1 and J usage is TRBJ2-1; 7 bases are a match to TRBD2. V gave up 0 bases and J gave up 3 bases; unmatched junction bases: 3. CDR3 length: 15 residues. Germline V gene sequence: CDR1 SGHRS, CDR2 YFSETQ. CDR3 sequence: CASSLGLADYNEQFF. The CDR3 DNA follows: TGCGCCAGCAGCTTGGGCCTAGCGGACTACAATGAGCAGTTCTTC.

This chain connects TRBV4-1 to TRBJ1-4; 10 bases are shared with TRBD1. The CDR3 covers 19 residues. CDR1 MGHRA and CDR2 YSYEKL come from the germline V gene. V was clipped by 0 bases and J by 0 bases; unmatched bases: 7. The CDR3 sequence: CASSQDRDRGFATNEKLFF. The CDR3 DNA reads TGCGCCAGCAGCCAAGATCGGGACAGGGGCTTTGCAACTAATGAAAAACTGTTTTTT.

This clone was detected only a few times. The chain recombines TRBV4-1 with TRBJ2-3; perhaps TRBD2 as D (5 bases). The CDR3 is 13 amino acids. The V gene lost 6 bases and the J gene lost 5 bases, with 12 bases spanning the gap. CDR1 is MGHRA, CDR2 YSYEKL, per germline. CDR3 region: CASRLGRQDTQYF. In nucleotides, the CDR3 is TGCGCCAGCAGGCTAGGGAGACAAGATACGCAGTATTTT.

This clone turned up a few times. V usage is TRBV7-3 and J usage is TRBJ1-5, with a weak D call TRBD1 (5 bases). The CDR3 has 13 amino acids. CDR1 is SGHTA, CDR2 FQGTGA, per germline. The ends were cut back, 5 bases at V and 9 bases at J, with 14 bases in the middle. The CDR3 DNA is TGTGCCAGCAGCCCAGAAATAGGGGCGCCCCAGCATTTT. Translated, it gives CASSPEIGAPQHF.

The chain couples TRBV29-1 to TRBJ1-2; 7 positions match TRBD1. The CDR3 runs 14 residues. J lost 8 bases, V lost 3 bases, and 12 bases had no gene match. CDR1 is SQVTM, CDR2 ANQGSEA, per germline. The CDR3 bases are TGCAGCGTTGATCGGACCACAGGGGTAGGCGGCTACACCTTC. Translated: CSVDRTTGVGGYTF.

Comment on this clone: The same CDR3 arises from other DNA sequences in this sample as well. V is TRBV5-1 and J is TRBJ2-5; 8 nucleotides agree with TRBD1. The CDR3 spans 15 residues. V lost 1 base to trimming and J lost 5 bases; unmatched junction nucleotides: 7. Germline V gives CDR1 SGHRS, CDR2 YFSETQ. CDR3 DNA sequence: TGCGCCAGCAGCTTGTTTGGACAGGGAAGGGAGACCCAGTACTTC. It yields the protein CASSLFGQGRETQYF.

The CDR3 reads CASSPRGDTSYEQYF. The CDR3 region has the DNA TGTGCCAGTAGTCCCCGAGGGGACACCTCCTACGAGCAGTACTTC. The chain joins TRBV19 to TRBJ2-7; weak D call: TRBD1 (6 bases). The CDR3 totals 15 residues. The germline gives CDR1 LNHDA, CDR2 SQIVND (reference sequence). V was cut by 5 bases and J by 0 bases, with 14 bases left in between.

This chain joins TRBV7-6 and TRBJ2-7; 9 bases are a match to TRBD1. Germline-derived CDR1 and CDR2 are SGHVS and FNYEAQ. This CDR3 comprises 12 residues. V trimming: 5 bases; J trimming: 8 bases; junction bases outside the gene matches: 4. The CDR3 here is CASSRDREQQYF. The DNA for the CDR3 is TGTGCCAGCAGCAGGGACAGGGAACAGCAGTACTTC.

CDR3 sequence reads: CASMVLAGNYNEQFF. As DNA, the CDR3 is TGTGCCAGCATGGTCCTAGCGGGAAATTACAATGAGCAGTTCTTC. V and J are TRBV6-1 and TRBJ2-1; TRBD2 aligns across 9 bases. This CDR3 is 15 amino acids long. Germline CDR1 and CDR2: MNHNS and SASEGT. Trimming removed 7 bases from V and 4 bases from J; junction bases left unmatched: 8.

This clone was counted once. The V gene is TRBV6-1, the J gene TRBJ1-1, with a possible D match to TRBD1 (6 bases). This CDR3 spans 16 amino acids. V lost 4 bases, J lost 6 bases, and 21 bases lay in between. Germline CDR1 reads MNHNS; CDR2 reads SASEGT. The CDR3 protein is CASSGAGAGWDPEAFF. CDR3 nucleotides: TGTGCCAGCAGTGGGGCGGGGGCCGGGTGGGATCCTGAAGCTTTCTTT.

Only a few counts were recorded for this clone. Other DNA sequences in this sample translate to the same CDR3. V usage is TRBV5-1 and J usage is TRBJ1-5; 10 bases match TRBD1. The V gene's germline CDR1 is SGHRS and CDR2 YFSETQ. V shed 0 bases and J 7 bases; nucleotides not matched to a gene: 4. The CDR3 length is 15 residues. The CDR3 sequence: CASSLGQGAGQPQHF. The CDR3 nucleotides are TGCGCCAGCAGCTTGGGACAGGGGGCAGGCCAGCCCCAGCATTTT.

DNA of the CDR3: TGTGCCAGCAGTCTCGGGACTAGCGGACAAGAGACCCAGTACTTC. Protein: CASSLGTSGQETQYF. The chain combines TRBV2 with TRBJ2-5; 11 bases agree with TRBD2. The CDR3 has 15 amino acids. Trimming took 5 bases from V and 2 from J; bases not matched to a gene: 4. Per the germline V gene, CDR1 is SNHLY and CDR2 is FYNNEI.

This sequence joins TRBV7-8 and TRBJ2-7; D perhaps matches TRBD2 (6 bases). The CDR3 consists of 14 residues. The germline CDR1 and CDR2 sequences are SGHVS and FQNEAQ. The V end was cut by 4 bases, the J end by 1 base, with 11 bases between. CDR3 sequence reads: CASSSGGGSYEQYF. Written as DNA, the CDR3 is TGTGCCAGCAGCTCCGGGGGAGGTTCCTACGAGCAGTACTTC. Variable domain in full (rest from reference TRBV7-8 and TRBJ2-7): GAGVSQSPRYKVAKRGQDVALRCDPISGHVSLFWYQQALGQGPEFLTYFQNEAQLDKSGLPSDRFFAERPEGSVSTLKIQRTQQEDSAVYLCASSSGGGSYEQYFGPGTRLTVT.

This clone was observed a single time. The CDR3 protein is CATSRLRVQETQYF. The DNA of the CDR3 is TGTGCCACCAGCAGACTCAGGGTCCAAGAGACCCAGTACTTC. The chain combines TRBV15 with TRBJ2-5, with D possibly being TRBD1 (5 bases). This CDR3 is built from 14 residues. Trimming left V 2 bases short and J 1 base short, with 8 bases between. From germline, CDR1 is LNHNV and CDR2 YYDKDF (reference sequence). The full variable domain, with the rest looked up from reference TRBV15 and TRBJ2-5, is DAMVIQNPRYQVTQFGKPVTLSCSQTLNHNVMYWYQQKSSQAPKLLFHYYDKDFNNEADTPDNFQSRRPNTSFCFLDIRSPGLGDTAMYLCATSRLRVQETQYFGPGTRLLVL.

V gene TRBV7-9 combines with J gene TRBJ2-1; tentatively, D is TRBD1 (5 bases). The CDR3 totals 14 residues. The germline V and J ends were trimmed by 1 base and 7 bases, with 11 bases remaining between them. CDR1 is SEHNR, CDR2 FQNEAQ, per germline (reference sequence). The CDR3 DNA sequence: TGTGCCAGCAGCTTAGGGACAACCACAAATGAGCAGTTCTTC. It is translated as CASSLGTTTNEQFF.

This clone was counted only a few times. This chain connects TRBV11-2 to TRBJ2-2; 11 nucleotides line up with TRBD2. Trimming at V came to 5 bases and at J to 6 bases, leaving 5 bases not matched to a gene. CDR1 is SGHAT and CDR2 is FQNNGV in the germline V gene. This CDR3 has 15 residues. CDR3 nucleotides: TGTGCCAGCAGCCTCTCTAGCGGGAGGTCCGGGGAGCTGTTTTTT. This codes for CASSLSSGRSGELFF. Combining the CDR3 with reference TRBV11-2 and TRBJ2-2 gives the whole variable domain EAGVAQSPRYKIIEKRQSVAFWCNPISGHATLYWYQQILGQGPKLLIQFQNNGVVDDSQLPKDRFSAERLKGVDSTLKIQPAKLEDSAVYLCASSLSSGRSGELFFGEGSRLTVL.

The V and J genes are TRBV10-1 and TRBJ1-2; D gene unclear. The germline gives CDR1 WNHNN, CDR2 SYGVQD (reference sequence). This CDR3 is built from 16 residues. The germline V and J ends were trimmed by 0 bases and 3 bases, with 14 bases remaining between them. This CDR3 reads CASSESEDLRDYGYTF. The CDR3 DNA sequence: TGCGCCAGCAGTGAGTCAGAAGATCTTCGGGACTATGGCTACACCTTC.

This CDR3 reads CASSRRTGFSYEQYF. The CDR3 bases are TGCGCCAGCAGCCGGAGGACAGGATTCTCCTACGAGCAGTACTTC. The rearrangement links TRBV4-1 to TRBJ2-7; 7 bases map to TRBD1. Losses at the gene ends were 4 bases for V and 0 bases for J; bases not matched to a gene: 6. In germline, CDR1 is MGHRA, CDR2 YSYEKL. The CDR3 runs 15 residues.

This clone was found once. The chain has TRBV18 and TRBJ1-2; possible D gene TRBD1, 5 bases. CDR1 is KGHSH and CDR2 is LQKENI in the germline V gene. Trimming stripped 3 bases from V and 1 base from J, with 15 bases between. The CDR3 consists of 16 residues. The CDR3 bases are TGTGCCAGCTCACCGGCGAGACAGATTGGTAACTATGGCTACACCTTC. Translating gives CASSPARQIGNYGYTF.

This chain joins TRBV11-2 and TRBJ1-1; D is unclear. V was pared by 2 bases and J by 8 bases, with 15 bases between. The CDR3 totals 14 residues. Germline V gene sequence: CDR1 SGHAT, CDR2 FQNNGV. CDR3 DNA: TGTGCCAGCAGCTTAAGGAGGGCCCCCCGGGAAGCTTTCTTT. Amino acid sequence: CASSLRRAPREAFF. Filled out from reference TRBV11-2 and TRBJ1-1, the complete variable domain reads EAGVAQSPRYKIIEKRQSVAFWCNPISGHATLYWYQQILGQGPKLLIQFQNNGVVDDSQLPKDRFSAERLKGVDSTLKIQPAKLEDSAVYLCASSLRRAPREAFFGQGTRLTVV.

This clone was found once. The chain recombines TRBV23-1 with TRBJ2-5, with TRBD2 identical over 13 bases. TRBV23-1 is reported as an ORF; its role is uncertain. CDR3 length equals 16 residues. Trimming at V came to 2 bases and at J to 9 bases, leaving 9 bases not matched to a gene. Here the CDR3 DNA reads TGCGCCAGCAGTCAAAGGACTAGCGGGGGCATCCGGGCCCAGTACTTC. Protein: CASSQRTSGGIRAQYF.

The chain has TRBV12-2 and TRBJ1-5; TRBD1 is the table's D call, not checked against the DNA. TRBV12-2 is reported as a pseudogene. The CDR3 is 18 amino acids. CDR3 protein: CASRLEDRGRRSNQPQHF. CDR3 in DNA: TGTGCAAGTCGCTTAGAGGACAGGGGGCGAAGGAGCAATCAGCCCCAGCATTTT.

On this clone itself: One end of the junction does not line up with germline, which may come from a read error. V and J are TRBV10-3 and TRBJ2-5; perhaps TRBD2 as D (6 bases). The CDR3 is 13 residues long. The germline V gene has CDR1 ENHRY and CDR2 SYGVKD. DNA for the CDR3: TGTGCCATCAGTGTGGCGGGGCAAGAGAGCCAGTACTTC. It translates to CAISVAGQESQYF.

This chain links TRBV5-1 with TRBJ2-1; 7 bases agree with TRBD1. V lost 3 bases to trimming and J lost 7 bases; unmatched junction nucleotides: 7. Germline V gene sequence: CDR1 SGHRS, CDR2 YFSETQ. This CDR3 comprises 14 residues. The CDR3 loop reads CASSSRQGRNEQFF. In DNA form, the CDR3 reads TGCGCCAGCAGCTCGCGACAGGGACGGAATGAGCAGTTCTTC.

J is TRBJ2-5 and V is TRBV29-1; 9 nucleotides agree with TRBD1. The CDR3 consists of 14 residues. The V segment lost 3 bases and the J segment 1 base; nucleotides outside the gene matches: 3. Per the germline V gene, CDR1 is SQVTM and CDR2 is ANQGSEA. CDR3 DNA: TGCAGCGTTGATTCGGGACAGGGCCAAGAGACCCAGTACTTC. Translating gives CSVDSGQGQETQYF. The full variable domain, rest sourced from reference TRBV29-1 and TRBJ2-5, is SAVISQKPSRDICQRGTSLTIQCQVDSQVTMMFWYRQQPGQSLTLIATANQGSEATYESGFVIDKFPISRPNLTFSTLTVSNMSPEDSSIYLCSVDSGQGQETQYFGPGTRLLVL.

This clone was detected once. The chain couples TRBV5-8 to TRBJ1-2; 7 bases are shared with TRBD1. The V gene's germline CDR1 is SGHTS and CDR2 YDEGEE. This CDR3 has 13 residues. The J segment lost 6 bases and the V segment lost 9 bases, leaving 11 bases of the junction unmatched. Here the CDR3 reads CANGLQGRDGYTF. The DNA of the CDR3 is TGTGCCAACGGCCTACAGGGGCGGGATGGCTACACCTTC.

The count of this clone is one. The chain uses TRBV30 and TRBJ1-1, with D perhaps matching TRBD1 (5 bases). The CDR3 runs to 13 residues. V was shortened by 2 bases and J by 8 bases, with 15 bases between the two germline ends. Per the germline V gene, CDR1 is GTSNPN and CDR2 is SVGIG (reference sequence). CDR3 DNA: TGTGCCTGGAGTTCGCAGGGCAATTCAGAAGCTTTCTTT. Residues: CAWSSQGNSEAFF.

The chain couples TRBV5-4 to TRBJ1-6; a possible D gene is TRBD1 (5 bases). Deletions cut 3 bases from V and 0 bases from J, with 13 bases between. The CDR3 is made up of 17 amino acids. Germline assignment: CDR1 SGHNT and CDR2 YYREEE (reference sequence). Here the CDR3 DNA reads TGTGCCAGCAGCTCTAAGGAGACAGACTCCTATAATTCACCCCTCCACTTT. Amino acid sequence: CASSSKETDSYNSPLHF.